Following are 12 T cell receptor beta chains from one sample sequenced in a study of neurological immune-mediated disorders (dated by TCRdb to between 2018 and 2021). Library generation was performed with 5' RACE. Sequencing was carried out with an Illumina HiSeq 2500. Through fastp at Q25 and MiXCR, TCRdb rebuilt clones from the public reads, retaining in-frame beta chains. Every CDR3 protein is listed once, alongside the most common genes and DNA of its rows. The sample table lists about 80,000 distinct CDR3 sequences, roughly 4.7% of them with a count of one. The ten top clones hold around 2.3% of the sample. Material: PBMCs. The receptors were sampled from a woman aged 30 to 39 with multiple sclerosis.

This clonotype was found many times. This chain links TRBV20-1 with TRBJ1-1; D is possibly TRBD1 (6 bases). The germline gives CDR1 DFQATT, CDR2 SNEGSKA (reference sequence). CDR3 size: 13 residues. V was pared by 5 bases and J by 5 bases, with 15 bases between. The CDR3 loop reads CSAQTGRRTEAFF. The CDR3 bases are TGCAGTGCTCAGACAGGCCGACGGACTGAAGCTTTCTTT.

The sample holds a few counts of this clonotype. This chain links TRBV24-1 with TRBJ2-1; D perhaps matches TRBD1 (5 bases). There are 12 residues in the CDR3. Germline loops: CDR1 KGHDR, CDR2 SFDVKD. Trimming pared 9 bases from V and 13 bases from J, leaving 18 bases between. CDR3 loop: CATSPDSFLQFF. CDR3 bases: TGTGCCACCTCACCCGACAGTTTTTTACAGTTCTTC.

This clonotype was detected ten times or more. V is TRBV5-1 and J is TRBJ2-1; D is possibly TRBD1 (6 bases). CDR1 and CDR2 from the germline V gene are SGHRS and YFSETQ. The CDR3 extends over 16 amino acids. Trimming removed 1 base at V and 0 bases at J, with 11 bases between. CDR3 nucleotide sequence: TGCGCCAGCAGCTTGACGGGACAAATCTCCTACAATGAGCAGTTCTTC. The encoded protein is CASSLTGQISYNEQFF. The full variable domain, its missing parts supplied by reference TRBV5-1 and TRBJ2-1, is KAGVTQTPRYLIKTRGQQVTLSCSPISGHRSVSWYQQTPGQGLQFLFEYFSETQRNKGNFPGRFSGRQFSNSRSEMNVSTLELGDSALYLCASSLTGQISYNEQFFGPGTRLTVL.

For this clonotype: Being one base from a much bigger clone, this may be a read error. CDR3 nucleotides: TGTGCCAGCAGCCAAGTCGCGGGGGGCAATCAGCACCAGCATTTT. It encodes CASSQVAGGNQHQHF. V gene TRBV3-1 combines with J gene TRBJ1-5; TRBD1 might be the D (6 bases). Germline V gene sequence: CDR1 LGHDT, CDR2 YNNKEL (reference sequence). The CDR3 sequence is 15 residues long.

There are a few counts of this clonotype. The genes are TRBV7-6 and TRBJ2-5; TRBD2 might be the D (6 bases). CDR1 and CDR2 (germline): SGHVS, FNYEAQ. Trimming pared 5 bases from V and 3 bases from J, leaving 13 bases between. This CDR3 spans 14 amino acids. The CDR3 protein is CASSPTRLEETQYF. In DNA, the CDR3 is TGTGCCAGCAGCCCAACTAGACTAGAAGAGACCCAGTACTTC.

This clonotype was detected many times. The gene calls are TRBV20-1 and TRBJ1-5; maybe TRBD1 (5 bases). The germline V gene has CDR1 DFQATT and CDR2 SNEGSKA (reference sequence). V was clipped by 2 bases and J by 4 bases, with 12 bases between them. The CDR3 runs to 14 residues. In DNA, the CDR3 is TGCAGTGCTAGAAACCGGGACGGTAATCAGCCCCAGCATTTT. Translating gives CSARNRDGNQPQHF.

A few counts support this clonotype. The chain uses TRBV20-1 and TRBJ2-7; TRBD2 matches 11 bases. From germline, CDR1 is DFQATT and CDR2 SNEGSKA (reference sequence). The V and J ends lost 6 bases and 2 bases, in that order; junction bases with no gene match: 9. The CDR3 runs 15 residues. The chain's CDR3 is CSAEELAGGAYEQYF. The CDR3 DNA follows: TGCAGTGCCGAAGAGTTAGCGGGAGGGGCCTACGAGCAGTACTTC.

As concerns this clonotype: The junction and the germline gene differ at one end; a read error may be behind it. The rearrangement links TRBV6-5 to TRBJ1-6; 7 bases map to TRBD1. Germline assignment: CDR1 MNHEY and CDR2 SVGAGI. This CDR3 comprises 13 residues. CDR3 nucleotide sequence: TGTGCCAGCAGCCGGGACAGAAATTCACCCCTCAACTTT. This sequence encodes CASSRDRNSPLNF.

This clonotype has at least ten counts. The V gene is TRBV5-1, the J gene TRBJ2-3; D gene unclear. This CDR3 spans 12 amino acids. CDR1 and CDR2 (germline): SGHRS, YFSETQ. Trimming took 1 base from V and 4 from J, leaving 4 bases between them. The CDR3 spells CASSLTADTQYF. The DNA of the CDR3 is TGCGCCAGCAGCTTGACAGCAGATACGCAGTATTTT.

This chain links TRBV12-3 or TRBV12-4 with TRBJ1-5, with 8 bases aligning to TRBD1. The CDR3 covers 18 residues. The J segment lost 0 bases and the V segment lost 3 bases, leaving 10 bases of the junction unmatched. The CDR3 DNA reads as TGTGCCAGCAGTTTTACCGGGACAGGTGCCTATAGCAATCAGCCCCAGCATTTT. Amino acid sequence: CASSFTGTGAYSNQPQHF.

This clonotype was detected many times. The chain uses TRBV5-1 and TRBJ2-4, with a tentative D call TRBD2 (5 bases). Germline values: CDR1 SGHRS, CDR2 YFSETQ. The CDR3 runs 15 residues. V gave up 5 bases and J gave up 1 base, with 13 bases separating them. The CDR3 is CASREGPVAKNIQYF. The CDR3 DNA reads as TGCGCCAGCAGAGAGGGCCCTGTGGCCAAAAACATTCAGTACTTC.

The chain combines TRBV20-1 with TRBJ1-5; D unresolved. V gave up 0 bases and J gave up 11 bases, with 14 bases separating them. Germline CDR1 and CDR2: DFQATT and SNEGSKA (reference sequence). The CDR3 spans 13 residues. The CDR3 sequence: CSARDFLPWAQHF. The CDR3 DNA is TGCAGTGCTAGAGATTTCCTGCCATGGGCCCAGCATTTT.